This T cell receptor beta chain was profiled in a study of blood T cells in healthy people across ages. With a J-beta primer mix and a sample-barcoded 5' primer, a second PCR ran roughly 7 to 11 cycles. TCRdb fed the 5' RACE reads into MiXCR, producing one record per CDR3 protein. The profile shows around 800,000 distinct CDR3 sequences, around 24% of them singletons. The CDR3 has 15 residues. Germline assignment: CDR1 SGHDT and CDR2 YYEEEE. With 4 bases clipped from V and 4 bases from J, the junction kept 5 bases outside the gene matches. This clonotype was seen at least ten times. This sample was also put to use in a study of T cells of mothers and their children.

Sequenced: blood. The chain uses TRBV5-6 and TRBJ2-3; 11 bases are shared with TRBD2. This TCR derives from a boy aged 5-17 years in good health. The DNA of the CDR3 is TGTGCCAGCAGCCTGACTAGCGGGGCCGCAGATACGCAGTATTTT. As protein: CASSLTSGAADTQYF.